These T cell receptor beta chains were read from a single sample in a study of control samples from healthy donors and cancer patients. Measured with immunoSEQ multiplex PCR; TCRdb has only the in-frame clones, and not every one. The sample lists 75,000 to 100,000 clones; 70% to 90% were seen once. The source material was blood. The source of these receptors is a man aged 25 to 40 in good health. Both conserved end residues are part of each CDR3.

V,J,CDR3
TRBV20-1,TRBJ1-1,CSASGGGRPEAFF
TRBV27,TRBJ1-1,CASSLKGVSTEAFF
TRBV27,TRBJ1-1,CASSLVGGLTEAFF
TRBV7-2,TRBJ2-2,CASSRGLAGVTGELFF
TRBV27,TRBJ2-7,CASSLFQGGNYEQYF
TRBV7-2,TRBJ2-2,CASSPKFQTGELFF
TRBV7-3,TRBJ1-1,CASTLSRVASTTEAFF
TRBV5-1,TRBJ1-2,CASARGPGVDYGYTF
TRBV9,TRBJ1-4,CASSTTGSNEKLFF
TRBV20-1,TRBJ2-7,CSASGGYEQYF
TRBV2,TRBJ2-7,CASSPTWTGGDEQYF
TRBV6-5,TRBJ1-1,CASRNDWGLDTEAFF
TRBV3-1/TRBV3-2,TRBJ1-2,CASSQDLHSRSLGYTF
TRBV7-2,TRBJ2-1,CASSPPREKRASYNEQFF
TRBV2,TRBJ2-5,CASSTLATNQETQYF
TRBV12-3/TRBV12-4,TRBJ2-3,CASSGTSLDTQYF
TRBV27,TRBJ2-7,CASSSYRGPRYEQYF
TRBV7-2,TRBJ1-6,CASSTSGSPLHF
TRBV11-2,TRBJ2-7,CASSPQGVSSEQYF
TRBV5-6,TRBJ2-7,CASSLGRKYEQYF
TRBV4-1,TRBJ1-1,CASSQPGESEAFF
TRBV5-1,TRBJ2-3,CASSSGLGGVRDTQYF
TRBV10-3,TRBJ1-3,CAVGQIKNTIYF
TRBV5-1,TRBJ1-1,CASSTEYLNTEAFF
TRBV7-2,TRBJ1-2,CASSTAQGSNYGYTF
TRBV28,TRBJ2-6,CEDRWGANVLTF
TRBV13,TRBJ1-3,CASSLGGQNLSGNTIYF
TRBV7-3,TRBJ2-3,CASSLWGRGSVTDTQYF
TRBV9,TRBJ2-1,CASSAQGLPHDNEQFF
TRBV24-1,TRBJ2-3,CATSDSGTSGRAWADTQYF
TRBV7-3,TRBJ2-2,CASSPQPDTGELFF
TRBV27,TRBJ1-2,CASSLEGSSNYGYTF
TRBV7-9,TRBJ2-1,CASSGYSGRAGDEQFF
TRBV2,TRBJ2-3,CASREPSSGMKYF
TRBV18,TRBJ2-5,CASSPPVRETQYF
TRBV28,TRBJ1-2,CASSFPGTAYGYTF
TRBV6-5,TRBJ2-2,CASRTSGLNTGELFF
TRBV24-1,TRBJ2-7,CATAGQDPYEQYF
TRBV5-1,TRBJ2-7,CASSQTGDYEQYF
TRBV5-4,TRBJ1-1,CASSPKTGGAGEAFF
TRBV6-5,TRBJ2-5,CASSYSRGQETQYF